This T cell receptor beta chain was sequenced during a study of T-cell reconstitution after alpha-beta-depleted transplantation in children. Preparation of the TCRbeta library used unique molecular identifiers. TCRdb ran MiXCR on the PCR reads and lists one entry per CDR3 protein. The data show approximately 200,000 distinct CDR3 sequences, roughly 15% seen once. A few counts support this clonotype. J was trimmed by 1 base and V by 3 bases; bases with no gene match: 9. The CDR3 loop spans 18 amino acids. The clonotype was recovered from a human donor who donated a stem cell graft to a child with acute lymphoblastic leukemia. The specimen comprised PBMCs from the stem cell graft donor, sampled from the stem cell graft. This rearrangement joins TRBV12-3 or TRBV12-4 to TRBJ2-3; 11 bases map to TRBD2. CDR3 in DNA: TGTGCCAGCAGTTTTAGCGGGAGGGCAAATTCGGGCACAGATACGCAGTATTTT. As protein: CASSFSGRANSGTDTQYF.